These 5 T cell receptor beta chains share one sample of origin, sequenced in a study of monozygotic twins with inflammatory bowel disease. With the 5' RACE reads reprocessed, TCRdb shows one record per CDR3 protein and no DNA. In all, the sample yields some 200,000 distinct CDR3 sequences. The material sequenced was blood. Receptors originate from a human donor with ulcerative colitis or Crohn's disease, or a healthy co-twin of an affected twin (not recorded which).

The rearrangement joins TRBV18 to TRBJ2-2; TCRdb gives TRBD1 as the D gene, but with no DNA this cannot be confirmed. Germline V lookup: CDR1 KGHSH, CDR2 LQKENI. The CDR3 spans 15 residues. The CDR3 loop is CASSQGGYDTGELFF.

The chain has TRBV7-2 and TRBJ2-3; the TCRdb call, TRBD1, lacks DNA for checking. The CDR3 totals 17 residues. The germline V gene encodes CDR1 SGHTA and CDR2 FQGNSA. This CDR3 is CASSSIWWGAGADTQYF.

This chain uses TRBV5-1 with TRBJ1-2; no DNA is available, so the TRBD1 call from TCRdb remains unchecked. The CDR3 runs 16 residues. Germline V gives CDR1 SGHRS, CDR2 YFSETQ. CDR3: CASSLGWTDTFYGYTF.

The chain recombines TRBV9 with TRBJ2-3; TCRdb picks TRBD2, but there is no DNA to check that call. This CDR3 has 17 amino acids. Germline V CDR1 and CDR2: SGDLS, YYNGEE. This CDR3 is CASSFSPGLAGTDTQYF.

The chain links TRBV12-3 or TRBV12-4 to TRBJ2-3; TCRdb outputs TRBD2, but without DNA this stays unchecked. This CDR3 contains 16 residues. The CDR3 protein is CASRPIGLASTDTQYF.